A selection of T cell receptor beta chains follows, all from one sample in a study of shared clonotypes between healthy human individuals. The data were produced by immunoSEQ multiplex PCR, yet TCRdb's version contains in-frame clones alone and is incomplete. This sample carries approximately 2,300,000 clones, 92% of them seen once, and the ten largest clones take roughly 0.34%. The sequenced sample consisted of naive CD4+ T cells from PBMCs. The receptors come from a man aged 18 to 29 in good health. Some clones in this sample may be carry-over from other donors' samples. Each CDR3 is given with its conserved first and last residue. Fields, in order: J gene, V gene, D gene, clone size, CDR3 length, CDR3 protein, CDR3 DNA. D genes are given only for firm matches. A clone size is listed for some rows: how often the clone was seen (once, few, many), or a class if it is expanded.

TRBJ1-2,TRBV5-5,-,-,13,CASSPWQPYGYTF,TGTGCCAGCAGCCCCTGGCAACCATATGGCTACACCTTC
TRBJ2-7,TRBV27,TRBD2,-,22,CASSATGAPVLAGVVRVYEQYF,TGTGCCAGCAGTGCGACAGGGGCCCCTGTCCTAGCGGGAGTGGTGCGTGTTTACGAGCAGTACTTC
TRBJ2-1,TRBV11-2,TRBD1,-,14,CASSKDRGRNEQFF,TGTGCCAGCAGCAAAGACAGGGGACGGAATGAGCAGTTCTTC
TRBJ2-3,TRBV29-1,TRBD1,-,13,CSGGTGGTDTQYF,TGCAGCGGTGGGACAGGGGGCACAGATACGCAGTATTTT
TRBJ2-7,TRBV18,-,-,13,CASSPEGVVEQYF,TGTGCCAGCTCACCAGAGGGGGTCGTCGAGCAGTACTTC
TRBJ2-4,TRBV4-2,TRBD1,-,14,CASSPWDRENIQYF,TGTGCCAGCAGCCCATGGGACAGAGAAAACATTCAGTACTTC
TRBJ2-5,TRBV5-1,TRBD1,-,14,CASSLGTGEETQYF,TGCGCCAGCAGCTTGGGGACAGGGGAAGAGACCCAGTACTTC
TRBJ1-5,TRBV27,-,-,14,CASSSGGLYQPQHF,TGTGCCAGCAGTTCCGGGGGGCTGTATCAGCCCCAGCATTTT
TRBJ1-4,TRBV5-1,-,-,18,CASSLSGTGDATNEKLFF,TGCGCCAGCAGCTTGAGTGGGACGGGGGACGCAACTAATGAAAAACTGTTTTTT
TRBJ1-3,TRBV9,TRBD1,-,14,CASSQGGPGNTIYF,TGTGCCAGCTCTCAAGGGGGCCCTGGAAACACCATATATTTT
TRBJ1-5,TRBV28,TRBD1,-,16,CASSPAGQGSNQPQHF,TGTGCCAGCAGCCCCGCTGGACAGGGAAGCAATCAGCCCCAGCATTTT
TRBJ2-5,TRBV29-1,-,-,15,CSVLDPGAARETQYF,TGCAGCGTCCTGGACCCGGGGGCGGCTAGAGAGACCCAGTACTTC
TRBJ1-1,TRBV6-5,-,-,12,CASSTGQGEAFF,TGTGCCAGCAGTACCGGGCAGGGTGAAGCTTTCTTT
TRBJ2-4,TRBV5-5,TRBD1,-,15,CASSFTGGAQNIQYF,TGTGCCAGCAGCTTTACAGGGGGCGCCCAAAACATTCAGTACTTC
TRBJ1-1,TRBV5-1,-,-,14,CASKFDSMNTEAFF,TGCGCCAGCAAGTTTGATTCCATGAACACTGAAGCTTTCTTT
TRBJ2-1,TRBV9,-,-,12,CASSPRDNEQFF,TGTGCCAGCAGCCCCCGGGACAATGAGCAGTTCTTC
TRBJ2-7,TRBV29-1,TRBD2,once,14,CSVVGGVSLHEQYF,TGCAGCGTTGTCGGGGGGGTGTCTCTCCACGAGCAGTACTTC
TRBJ2-1,TRBV2,-,-,13,CASKGGGENEQFF,TGTGCCAGCAAGGGAGGGGGGGAGAATGAGCAGTTCTTC
TRBJ2-3,TRBV9,-,-,14,CASSVVGSPDTQYF,TGTGCCAGCAGCGTAGTAGGGTCCCCAGATACGCAGTATTTT
TRBJ2-1,TRBV6-4,-,-,14,CASSVGQAVNEQFF,TGTGCCAGCAGTGTGGGGCAGGCAGTTAATGAGCAGTTCTTC
TRBJ1-1,TRBV19,TRBD1,few,14,CASSTTGVYTEAFF,TGTGCCAGTAGTACCACAGGGGTGTACACTGAAGCTTTCTTT
TRBJ2-3,TRBV10-3,-,once,16,CAISEFGSGTGDTQYF,TGTGCCATCAGTGAGTTTGGCTCGGGAACAGGGGATACGCAGTATTTT
TRBJ2-7,TRBV2,-,-,11,CASTGRDEQYF,TGTGCCAGCACGGGCAGGGACGAGCAGTACTTC
TRBJ1-2,TRBV14,TRBD1,-,18,CASSQDGVDIRGNYGYTF,TGTGCCAGCAGCCAAGATGGTGTCGATATCAGGGGGAACTATGGCTACACCTTC
TRBJ2-5,TRBV14,TRBD2,-,21,CASSPQQGTSGSPRVWETQYF,TGTGCCAGCAGCCCCCAACAAGGGACTAGCGGGAGCCCCAGGGTCTGGGAGACCCAGTACTTC
TRBJ2-2,TRBV6-4,TRBD2,-,16,CASSDSSSGYTGELFF,TGTGCCAGCAGTGACTCGAGTAGCGGGTACACCGGGGAGCTGTTTTTT
TRBJ2-1,TRBV30,-,-,14,CAWSGGGSQNEQFF,TGTGCCTGGAGTGGAGGGGGTAGCCAAAATGAGCAGTTCTTC
TRBJ1-1,TRBV28,-,few,13,CASRRIPRGEAFF,TGTGCCAGCCGAAGAATCCCGAGGGGTGAAGCTTTCTTT
TRBJ2-1,TRBV6-6,-,once,13,CASSRRVGNEQFF,TGTGCCAGCAGCCGACGTGTGGGCAATGAGCAGTTCTTC
TRBJ2-4,TRBV19,TRBD1,-,13,CASSGGQKNIQYF,TGTGCCAGTAGTGGGGGACAGAAAAACATTCAGTACTTC
TRBJ1-2,TRBV4-2,-,-,15,CASSQGVVGEGGYTF,TGTGCCAGCAGCCAAGGAGTTGTTGGGGAAGGGGGCTACACCTTC
TRBJ2-5,TRBV4-2,-,-,11,CASSQEETQYF,TGTGCCAGCAGCCAAGAAGAGACCCAGTACTTC
TRBJ2-1,TRBV7-3,-,-,16,CASSLSSRAPYNEQFF,TGTGCCAGCAGCTTAAGTTCGCGGGCTCCCTACAATGAGCAGTTCTTC
TRBJ1-3,TRBV30,-,few,16,CAWSRGGRFSGNTIYF,TGTGCCTGGAGTCGAGGGGGGAGATTCTCTGGAAACACCATATATTTT
TRBJ2-1,TRBV11-3,TRBD2,-,16,CASSFSGLASYNEQFF,TGTGCCAGCAGCTTCTCCGGACTAGCCTCCTACAATGAGCAGTTCTTC
TRBJ2-3,TRBV28,-,-,13,CATWSSFTDTQYF,TGTGCTACCTGGAGTTCCTTCACAGATACGCAGTATTTT
TRBJ1-3,TRBV5-4,-,-,16,CASSAQTGGSGNTIYF,TGTGCCAGCAGCGCACAAACGGGGGGCTCTGGAAACACCATATATTTT
TRBJ2-7,TRBV5-1,TRBD2,-,18,CASSLAGGRASGGYEQYF,TGCGCCAGCAGCTTGGCTGGCGGGAGGGCCTCCGGGGGTTACGAGCAGTACTTC
TRBJ2-3,TRBV2,-,-,12,CASSIVTDTQYF,TGTGCCAGCAGTATTGTTACAGATACGCAGTATTTT
TRBJ1-3,TRBV30,-,-,13,CAWSVLDGNTIYF,TGTGCCTGGAGTGTACTAGACGGAAACACCATATATTTT
TRBJ1-4,TRBV5-4,-,-,17,CASSFGPGDWANEKLFF,-
TRBJ2-3,TRBV4-3,TRBD2,-,15,CASSQQREGQDTQYF,TGCGCCAGCAGCCAACAGCGGGAGGGACAAGATACGCAGTATTTT
TRBJ2-5,TRBV19,TRBD2,-,16,CASSSPWTSGGETQYF,TGTGCCAGTAGTTCCCCATGGACTAGCGGGGGAGAGACCCAGTACTTC
TRBJ2-5,TRBV5-6,TRBD1,-,16,CASSLTGDTRQETQYF,TGTGCCAGCAGCTTAACAGGGGACACTAGACAAGAGACCCAGTACTTC
TRBJ1-5,TRBV27,TRBD1,-,17,CASSLRGDRTGHQPQHF,TGTGCCAGCAGTCTCAGGGGGGACAGGACGGGCCATCAGCCCCAGCATTTT
TRBJ2-3,TRBV4-1,TRBD2,-,16,CASSQRWSGRTDTQYF,TGCGCCAGCAGCCAGCGTTGGAGCGGGAGAACAGATACGCAGTATTTT
TRBJ2-6,TRBV19,-,-,15,CASSIGRAGANVLTF,TGTGCCAGTAGTATAGGCAGGGCTGGGGCCAACGTCCTGACTTTC
TRBJ2-5,TRBV5-1,TRBD2,-,17,CASSLAGLAGVPETQYF,TGCGCCAGCAGCTTGGCCGGTCTAGCGGGAGTCCCAGAGACCCAGTACTTC
TRBJ2-3,TRBV5-1,-,-,16,CASSLRRSSGTDTQYF,TGCGCCAGCAGCTTGAGGCGGAGTTCAGGCACAGATACGCAGTATTTT
TRBJ1-2,TRBV19,TRBD1,-,16,CASSPSHRQGGYGYTF,TGTGCCAGTAGTCCGAGTCATCGACAGGGAGGCTATGGCTACACCTTC
TRBJ1-6,TRBV28,-,-,14,CASVRSSYNSPLHF,TGTGCCAGCGTGCGGAGCTCCTATAATTCACCCCTCCACTTT
TRBJ1-4,TRBV2,-,-,17,CASSGAISEATNEKLFF,TGTGCCAGCAGTGGGGCTATCTCCGAAGCAACTAATGAAAAACTGTTTTTT
TRBJ1-2,TRBV9,-,once,14,CASKPGLLNYGYTF,TGTGCCAGCAAGCCGGGACTCCTTAACTATGGCTACACCTTC